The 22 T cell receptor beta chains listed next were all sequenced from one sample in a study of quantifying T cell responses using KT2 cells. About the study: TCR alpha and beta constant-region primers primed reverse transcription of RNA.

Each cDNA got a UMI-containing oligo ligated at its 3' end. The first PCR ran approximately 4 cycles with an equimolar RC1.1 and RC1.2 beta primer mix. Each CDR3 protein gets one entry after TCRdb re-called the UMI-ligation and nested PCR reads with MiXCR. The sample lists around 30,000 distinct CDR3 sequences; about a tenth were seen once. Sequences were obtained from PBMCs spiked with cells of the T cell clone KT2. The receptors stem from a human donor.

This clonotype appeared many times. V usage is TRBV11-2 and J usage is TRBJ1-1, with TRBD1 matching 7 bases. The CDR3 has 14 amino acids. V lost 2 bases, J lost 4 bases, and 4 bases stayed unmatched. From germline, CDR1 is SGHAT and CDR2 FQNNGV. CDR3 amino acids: CASSLHRGGTEAFF. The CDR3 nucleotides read TGTGCCAGCAGCTTACACAGGGGTGGCACTGAAGCTTTCTTT.

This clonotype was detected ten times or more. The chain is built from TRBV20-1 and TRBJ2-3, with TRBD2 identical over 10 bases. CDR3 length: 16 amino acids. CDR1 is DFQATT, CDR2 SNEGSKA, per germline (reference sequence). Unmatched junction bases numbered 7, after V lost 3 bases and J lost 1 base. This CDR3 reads CSARDWTSGGTDTQYF. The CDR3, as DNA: TGCAGTGCTAGGGATTGGACTAGCGGTGGCACAGATACGCAGTATTTT.

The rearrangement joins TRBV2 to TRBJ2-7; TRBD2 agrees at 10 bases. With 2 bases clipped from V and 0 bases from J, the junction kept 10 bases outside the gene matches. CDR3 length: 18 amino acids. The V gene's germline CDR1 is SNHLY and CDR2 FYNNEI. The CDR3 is CASSERGSGGPVSYEQYF. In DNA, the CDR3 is TGTGCCAGCAGTGAACGGGGTAGCGGGGGGCCCGTCTCCTACGAGCAGTACTTC.

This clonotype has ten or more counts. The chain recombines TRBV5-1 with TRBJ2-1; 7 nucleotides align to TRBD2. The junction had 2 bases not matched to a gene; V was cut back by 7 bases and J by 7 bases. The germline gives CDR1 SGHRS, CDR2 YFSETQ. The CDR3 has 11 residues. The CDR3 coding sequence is TGCGCCAGCGGGGAGGGGAATGAGCAGTTCTTC. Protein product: CASGEGNEQFF.

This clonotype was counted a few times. Here the CDR3 DNA reads TGTGCCAGTAGATCACAGGGGGCTGATCAGCCCCAGCATTTT. The encoded protein is CASRSQGADQPQHF. This rearrangement joins TRBV19 to TRBJ1-5, with 9 bases lining up with TRBD1. V lost 6 bases to trimming and J lost 5 bases; unmatched junction nucleotides: 5. This CDR3 spans 14 amino acids. Germline CDR1 and CDR2: LNHDA and SQIVND (reference sequence).

Here the CDR3 reads CATSVPTRGGELFF. The CDR3 DNA reads TGTGCCACCAGCGTACCTACAAGGGGCGGGGAGCTGTTTTTT. This chain links TRBV15 with TRBJ2-2, with TRBD1 as a possible D gene (5 bases). There are 14 residues in the CDR3. Germline-derived CDR1 and CDR2 are LNHNV and YYDKDF (reference sequence). V gave up 5 bases and J gave up 7 bases, with 14 bases separating them.

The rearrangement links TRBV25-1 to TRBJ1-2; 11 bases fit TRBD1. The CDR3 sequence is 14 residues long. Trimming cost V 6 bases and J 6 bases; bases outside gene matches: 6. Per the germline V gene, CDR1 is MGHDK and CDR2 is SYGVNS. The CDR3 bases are TGTGCCAGCAGGCGGACAGGGGGCGCGAATGGCTACACCTTC. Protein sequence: CASRRTGGANGYTF.

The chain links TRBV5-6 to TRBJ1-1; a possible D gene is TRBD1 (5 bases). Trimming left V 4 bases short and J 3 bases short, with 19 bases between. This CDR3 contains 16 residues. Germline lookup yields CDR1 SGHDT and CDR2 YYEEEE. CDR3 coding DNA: TGTGCCAGCAGCCCCCCCTTGGGGGAGCGGGACACTGAAGCTTTCTTT. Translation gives CASSPPLGERDTEAFF.

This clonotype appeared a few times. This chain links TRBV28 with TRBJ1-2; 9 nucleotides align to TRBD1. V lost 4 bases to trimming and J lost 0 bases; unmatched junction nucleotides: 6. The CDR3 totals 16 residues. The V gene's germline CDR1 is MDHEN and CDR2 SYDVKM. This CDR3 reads CASSSTGTGSNYGYTF. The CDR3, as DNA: TGTGCCAGCAGTTCTACAGGGACAGGGTCTAACTATGGCTACACCTTC.

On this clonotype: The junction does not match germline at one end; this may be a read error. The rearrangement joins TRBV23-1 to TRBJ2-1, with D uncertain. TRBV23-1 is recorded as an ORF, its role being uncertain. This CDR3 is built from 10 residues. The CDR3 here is CASTSNEQLF. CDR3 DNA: TGCGCCAGCACCTCGAATGAGCAGTTATTC.

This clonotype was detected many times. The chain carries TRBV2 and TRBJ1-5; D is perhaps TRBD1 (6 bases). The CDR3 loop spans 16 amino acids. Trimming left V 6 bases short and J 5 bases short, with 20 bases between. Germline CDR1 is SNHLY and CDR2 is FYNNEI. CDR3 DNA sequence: TGTGCCAGCAGGGAGTTTTGGGGACACTCATATCAGCCCCAGCATTTT. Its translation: CASREFWGHSYQPQHF.

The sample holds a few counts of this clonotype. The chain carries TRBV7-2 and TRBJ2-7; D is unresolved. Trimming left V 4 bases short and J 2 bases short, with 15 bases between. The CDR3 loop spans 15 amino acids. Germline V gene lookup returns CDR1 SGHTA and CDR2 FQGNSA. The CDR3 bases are TGTGCCAGCAGCTCCAAGCCGGGCCTTACCTACGAGCAGTACTTC. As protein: CASSSKPGLTYEQYF.

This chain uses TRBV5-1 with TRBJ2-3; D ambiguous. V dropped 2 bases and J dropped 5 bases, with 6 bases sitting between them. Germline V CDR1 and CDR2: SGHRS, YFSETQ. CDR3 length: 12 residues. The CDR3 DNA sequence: TGCGCCAGCAGCTTCCAACGAGATACGCAGTATTTT. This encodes CASSFQRDTQYF.

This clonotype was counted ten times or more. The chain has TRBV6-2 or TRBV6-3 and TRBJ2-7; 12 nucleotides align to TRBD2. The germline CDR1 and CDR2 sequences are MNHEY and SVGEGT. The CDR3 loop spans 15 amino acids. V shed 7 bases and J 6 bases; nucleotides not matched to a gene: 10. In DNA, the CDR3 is TGTGCCAGCACGCCGTTTGGACTAGCGGGAAGCGAGCAGTACTTC. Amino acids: CASTPFGLAGSEQYF.

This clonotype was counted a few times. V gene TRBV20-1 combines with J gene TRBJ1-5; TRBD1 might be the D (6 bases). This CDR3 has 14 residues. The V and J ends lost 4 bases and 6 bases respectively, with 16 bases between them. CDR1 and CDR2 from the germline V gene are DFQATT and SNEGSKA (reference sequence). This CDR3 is CSATAGVIGQPQHF. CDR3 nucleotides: TGCAGTGCTACCGCAGGGGTAATTGGTCAGCCCCAGCATTTT.

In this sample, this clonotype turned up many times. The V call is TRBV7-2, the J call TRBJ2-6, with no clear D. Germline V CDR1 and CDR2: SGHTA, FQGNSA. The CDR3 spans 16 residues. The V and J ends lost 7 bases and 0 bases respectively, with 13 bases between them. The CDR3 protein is CASNRQGNSGANVLTF. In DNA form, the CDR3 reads TGTGCCAGCAACCGACAAGGGAACTCTGGGGCCAACGTCCTGACTTTC.

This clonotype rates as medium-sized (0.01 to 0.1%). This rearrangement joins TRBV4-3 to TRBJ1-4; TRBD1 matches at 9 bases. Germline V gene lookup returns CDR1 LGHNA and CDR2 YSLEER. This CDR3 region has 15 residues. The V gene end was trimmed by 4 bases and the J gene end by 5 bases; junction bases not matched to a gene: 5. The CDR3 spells CASSPGDRDNEKLFF. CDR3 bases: TGCGCCAGCAGCCCAGGGGACAGGGACAATGAAAAACTGTTTTTT.

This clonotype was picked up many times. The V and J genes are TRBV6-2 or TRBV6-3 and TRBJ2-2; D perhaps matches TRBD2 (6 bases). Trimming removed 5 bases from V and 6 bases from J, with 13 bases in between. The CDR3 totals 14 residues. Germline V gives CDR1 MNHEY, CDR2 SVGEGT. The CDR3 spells CASSPRRLAGELFF. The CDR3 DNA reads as TGTGCCAGCAGTCCAAGACGACTAGCCGGGGAGCTGTTTTTT.

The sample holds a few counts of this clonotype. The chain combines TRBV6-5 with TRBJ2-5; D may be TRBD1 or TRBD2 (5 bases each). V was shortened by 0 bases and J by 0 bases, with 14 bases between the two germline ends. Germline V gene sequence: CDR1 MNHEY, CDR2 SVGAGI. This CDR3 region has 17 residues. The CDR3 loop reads CASSYSLGRGDQETQYF. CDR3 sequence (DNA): TGTGCCAGCAGTTACTCGCTTGGGAGAGGGGACCAAGAGACCCAGTACTTC.

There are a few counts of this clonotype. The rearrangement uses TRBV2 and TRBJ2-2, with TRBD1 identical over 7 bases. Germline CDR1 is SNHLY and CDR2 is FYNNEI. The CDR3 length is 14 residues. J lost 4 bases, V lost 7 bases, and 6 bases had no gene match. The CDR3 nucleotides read TGTGCCAGCAAGCCGGGACAGTCCACCGGGGAGCTGTTTTTT. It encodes CASKPGQSTGELFF. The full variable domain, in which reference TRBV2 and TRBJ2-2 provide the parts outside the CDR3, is EPEVTQTPSHQVTQMGQEVILRCVPISNHLYFYWYRQILGQKVEFLVSFYNNEISEKSEIFDDQFSVERPDGSNFTLKIRSTKLEDSAMYFCASKPGQSTGELFFGEGSRLTVL.

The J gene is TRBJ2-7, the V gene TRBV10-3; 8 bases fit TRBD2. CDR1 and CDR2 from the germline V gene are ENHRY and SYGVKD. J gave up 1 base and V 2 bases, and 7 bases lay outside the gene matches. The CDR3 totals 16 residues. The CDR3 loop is CAISEPGTRRSYEQYF. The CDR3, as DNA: TGTGCCATCAGTGAGCCCGGGACTAGAAGGTCCTACGAGCAGTACTTC.

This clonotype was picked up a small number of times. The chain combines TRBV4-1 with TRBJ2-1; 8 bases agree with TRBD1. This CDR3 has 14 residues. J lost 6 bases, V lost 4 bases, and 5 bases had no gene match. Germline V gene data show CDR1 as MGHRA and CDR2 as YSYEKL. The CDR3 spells CASSPDRGGNEQFF. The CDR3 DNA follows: TGCGCCAGCAGCCCAGACAGGGGAGGCAATGAGCAGTTCTTC.